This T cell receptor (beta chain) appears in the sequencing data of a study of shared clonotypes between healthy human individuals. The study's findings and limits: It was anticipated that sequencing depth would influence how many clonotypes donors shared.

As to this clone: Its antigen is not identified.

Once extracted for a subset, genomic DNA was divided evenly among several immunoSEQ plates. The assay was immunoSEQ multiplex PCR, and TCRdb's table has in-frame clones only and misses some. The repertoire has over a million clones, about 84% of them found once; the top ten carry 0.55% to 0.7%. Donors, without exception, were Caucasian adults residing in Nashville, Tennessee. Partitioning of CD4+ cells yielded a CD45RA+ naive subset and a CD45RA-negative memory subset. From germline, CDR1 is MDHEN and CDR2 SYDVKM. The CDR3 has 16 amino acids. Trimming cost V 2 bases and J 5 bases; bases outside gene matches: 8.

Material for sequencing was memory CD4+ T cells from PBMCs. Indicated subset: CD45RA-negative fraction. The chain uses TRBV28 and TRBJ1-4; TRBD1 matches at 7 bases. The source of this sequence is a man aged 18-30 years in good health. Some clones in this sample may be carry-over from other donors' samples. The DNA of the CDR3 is TGTGCCAGCAGTTTACGGAGACAGGGCAGGAATGAAAAACTGTTTTTT. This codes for CASSLRRQGRNEKLFF. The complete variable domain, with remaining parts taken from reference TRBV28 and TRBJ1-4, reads DVKVTQSSRYLVKRTGEKVFLECVQDMDHENMFWYRQDPGLGLRLIYFSYDVKMKEKGDIPEGYSVSREKKERFSLILESASTNQTSMYLCASSLRRQGRNEKLFFGSGTQLSVL.